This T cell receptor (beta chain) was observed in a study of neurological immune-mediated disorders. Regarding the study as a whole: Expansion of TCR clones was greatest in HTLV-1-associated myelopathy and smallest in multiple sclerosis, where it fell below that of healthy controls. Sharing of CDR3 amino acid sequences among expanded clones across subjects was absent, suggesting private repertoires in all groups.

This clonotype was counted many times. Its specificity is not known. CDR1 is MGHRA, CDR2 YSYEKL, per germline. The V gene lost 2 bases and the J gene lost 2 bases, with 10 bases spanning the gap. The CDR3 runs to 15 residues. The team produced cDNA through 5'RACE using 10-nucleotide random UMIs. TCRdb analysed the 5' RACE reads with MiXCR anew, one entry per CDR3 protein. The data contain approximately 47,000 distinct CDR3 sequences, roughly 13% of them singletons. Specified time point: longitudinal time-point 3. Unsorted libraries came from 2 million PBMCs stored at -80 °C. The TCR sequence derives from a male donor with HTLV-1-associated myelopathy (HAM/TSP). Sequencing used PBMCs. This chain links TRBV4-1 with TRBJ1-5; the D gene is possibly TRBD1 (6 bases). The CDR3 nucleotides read TGCGCCAGCAGCCAAAGGGGGTTCGGCAATCAGCCCCAGCATTTT. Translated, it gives CASSQRGFGNQPQHF.